The clone carrying this T cell receptor beta chain was recorded at least ten times. Authors of the study amplified TCR beta CDR3 regions from RNA transcripts. Carried out on the TCR CDR3, a first-round RT-PCR used the HTBI primer set. Via MiXCR, TCRdb re-called the multiplex PCR reads, giving one row per CDR3 protein. The data hold a few hundred thousand distinct CDR3 sequences, with roughly 18% observed a single time. The data originate from a study of T cells in Graves' hyperthyroidism and ophthalmopathy. V lost 6 bases and J lost 7, with 18 bases in between. Per germline, CDR1 MDHEN and CDR2 SYDVKM. The CDR3 runs 14 residues.

Sequencing used blood. V usage is TRBV28 and J usage is TRBJ2-5, with a weak D call TRBD1 (5 bases). The sequence came from a man aged 35-49 years with Graves' hyperthyroidism. CDR3 DNA sequence: TGTGCCAGCAGCACTCCACAGGATTGGGGGACCCAGTACTTC. This sequence encodes CASSTPQDWGTQYF. The full variable domain, its missing parts supplied by reference TRBV28 and TRBJ2-5, is DVKVTQSSRYLVKRTGEKVFLECVQDMDHENMFWYRQDPGLGLRLIYFSYDVKMKEKGDIPEGYSVSREKKERFSLILESASTNQTSMYLCASSTPQDWGTQYFGPGTRLLVL.